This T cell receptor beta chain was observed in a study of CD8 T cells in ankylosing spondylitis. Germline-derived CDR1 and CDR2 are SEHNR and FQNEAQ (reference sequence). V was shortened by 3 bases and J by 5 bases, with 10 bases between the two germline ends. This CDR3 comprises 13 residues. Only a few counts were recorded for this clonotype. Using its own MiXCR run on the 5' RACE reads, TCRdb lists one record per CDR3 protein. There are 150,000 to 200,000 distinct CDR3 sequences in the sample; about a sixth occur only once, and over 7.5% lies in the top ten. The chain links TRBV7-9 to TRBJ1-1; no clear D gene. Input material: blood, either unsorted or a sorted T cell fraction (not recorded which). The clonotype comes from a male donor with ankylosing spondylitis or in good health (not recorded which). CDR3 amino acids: CASSLQATTEAFF. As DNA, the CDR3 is TGTGCCAGCAGCTTGCAGGCTACAACTGAAGCTTTCTTT.